This note documents a single T cell receptor (beta chain) sequence. What it binds is unknown. The data belong to a study of post-analysis software for immune sequencing data. About the study: Recorded subtypes: relapsing-remitting, secondary progressive, progressive-relapsing; some patients unannotated.

Findings and limits, study-wide: Strong co-clustering by F measure was evident for samples that had been prepared in the same batch. Controls had significantly higher normalized Chao1 diversity than multiple sclerosis patients.

Unique molecular identifiers were carried by the TCR beta cDNA libraries. With about 0.9 to 11 million T cells as the source, a few hundred thousand cDNA molecules resulted. MiXCR, run by TCRdb on the PCR reads, gives a single entry per CDR3 protein. The profile covers 600,000 to 700,000 distinct CDR3 sequences, with approximately 59% appearing a single time and about 10% taken by the ten largest. This TCR was sampled from a girl aged 2 to 9 with multiple sclerosis. The source material was blood.

The CDR3 nucleotides are TGTGCCAGCAGCTTGTTCCAGCGGGAGGGCGAGCAGTATTTT. It is translated as CASSLFQREGEQYF. The J gene is TRBJ2-3, the V gene TRBV7-2, with 10 nucleotides matching TRBD2. CDR1 and CDR2 (germline): SGHTA, FQGNSA. With V trimmed by 3 bases and J by 11 bases, 8 bases remained unmatched. CDR3 length: 14 residues.